This TCR beta chain was documented in a study of T cells after yellow fever vaccination. Findings and limits, study-wide: After the booster, around 95% of CD4 and around nine tenths of CD8 primary-response clones were re-detected.

Comment on this clonotype: Its antigen is currently unknown.

Generation of TCR cDNA used 5'RACE template switching (which added a universal primer site and UMIs). TCRdb ran MiXCR on the 5' RACE reads and lists one entry per CDR3 protein. The sample yields under 550,000 distinct CDR3 sequences, 20% to 25% seen once. CDR1 is SGHRS and CDR2 is YFSETQ in the germline V gene. The CDR3 contains 16 residues. J gave up 1 base and V 3 bases, and 1 base lay outside the gene matches. This sample comprised PBMCs, obtained 21 days after the first yellow fever vaccination. The chain carries TRBV5-1 and TRBJ2-7; 16 bases fit TRBD2. This TCR was sampled from a man younger than 30 who received the YFV17D yellow fever vaccine. CDR3 in DNA: TGCGCCAGCAGCTCGGGACTAGCGGGGGGGTCCTACGAGCAGTACTTC. This encodes CASSSGLAGGSYEQYF.